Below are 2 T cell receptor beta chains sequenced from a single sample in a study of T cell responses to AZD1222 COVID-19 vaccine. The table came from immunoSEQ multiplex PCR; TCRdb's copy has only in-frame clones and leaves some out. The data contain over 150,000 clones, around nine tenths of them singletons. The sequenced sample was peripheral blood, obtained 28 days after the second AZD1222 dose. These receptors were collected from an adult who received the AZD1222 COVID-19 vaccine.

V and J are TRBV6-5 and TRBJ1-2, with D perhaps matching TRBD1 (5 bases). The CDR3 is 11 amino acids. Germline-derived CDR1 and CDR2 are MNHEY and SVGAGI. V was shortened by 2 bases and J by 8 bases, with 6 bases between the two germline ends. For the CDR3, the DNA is TGTGCCAGCAGTTACGGGGGGGGCTACACCTTC. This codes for CASSYGGGYTF.

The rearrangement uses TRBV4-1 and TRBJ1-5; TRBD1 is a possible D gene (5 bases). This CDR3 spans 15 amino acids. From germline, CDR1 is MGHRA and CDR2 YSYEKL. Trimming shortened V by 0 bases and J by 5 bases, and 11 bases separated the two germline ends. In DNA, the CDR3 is TGCGCCAGCAGCCAAGATGGCAGGGCTTATCAGCCCCAGCATTTT. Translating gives CASSQDGRAYQPQHF.